The present TCR beta chain was sequenced within a study of T cell repertoires in cytomegalovirus infection. About the research overall: Recently identified HLA-C-restricted and well-studied HLA-B-restricted CMV epitopes were used. CMV infection plus the matching HLA type was flagged by public TCR beta signatures. General observations from the study: Dominant in the ex vivo response were TCR beta clonotypes restricted by HLA-C and specific for CMV. People with CMV and the relevant HLA were identified by cumulative public TCR beta family frequency.

Comments on this clonotype: What it binds is unknown.

Germline CDR1 reads LGHNA; CDR2 reads YNFKEQ. The trim removed 4 bases at V and 0 bases at J, leaving 4 bases unmatched. This CDR3 contains 16 residues. MiXCR was run by TCRdb on the reads, yielding one entry per CDR3 protein. The sample lists some 480,000 distinct CDR3 sequences, 30% to 35% occurring once. This sequence originates from a human donor in good health (CMV status not recorded). Some clones in this sample may be carry-over from other donors' samples. This chain uses TRBV4-2 with TRBJ1-4; 8 nucleotides line up with TRBD1. The sample here was cultured PBMCs, taken from culture after CMV antigen stimulation. This chain's CDR3 is CASSPETGATNEKLFF. The CDR3 region has the DNA TGTGCCAGCAGCCCGGAGACAGGGGCAACTAATGAAAAACTGTTTTTT.